This TCR beta chain was documented in a study of blood T cell repertoires in COVID-19. This CDR3 has 14 residues. Germline V lookup: CDR1 SGHAT, CDR2 FQNNGV. Trimming pared 5 bases from V and 1 base from J, leaving 11 bases between. Many counts were recorded for this clone. Method: immunoSEQ multiplex PCR; TCRdb's copy keeps in-frame clones and lacks some. This repertoire shows around 200,000 clones, 83% found once; its top ten account for 0.95% to 1.5%. Sample: peripheral blood. The TCR originated in a woman aged 25 to 39 with COVID-19, enrolled during active disease. The V and J genes are TRBV11-2 and TRBJ2-5; the D is unclear. The CDR3 DNA is TGTGCCAGCAGCCATATACGACTCCAAGAGACCCAGTACTTC. Translation: CASSHIRLQETQYF.